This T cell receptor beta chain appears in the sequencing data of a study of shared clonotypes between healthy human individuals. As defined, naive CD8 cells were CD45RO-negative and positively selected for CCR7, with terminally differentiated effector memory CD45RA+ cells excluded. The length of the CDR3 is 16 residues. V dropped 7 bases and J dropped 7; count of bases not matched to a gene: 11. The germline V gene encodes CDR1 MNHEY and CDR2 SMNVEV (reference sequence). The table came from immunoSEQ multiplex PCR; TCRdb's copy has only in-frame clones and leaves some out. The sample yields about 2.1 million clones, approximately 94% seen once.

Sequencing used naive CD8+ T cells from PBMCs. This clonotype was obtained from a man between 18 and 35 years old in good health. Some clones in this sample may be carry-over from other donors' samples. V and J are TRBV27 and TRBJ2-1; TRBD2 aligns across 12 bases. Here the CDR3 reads CASIRLAGGPGNEQFF. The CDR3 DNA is TGTGCCAGCATCCGGCTAGCGGGAGGGCCTGGGAATGAGCAGTTCTTC.